This T cell receptor (beta chain) was retrieved from a study of beta chain features in type 1 diabetes. Broader study findings: All four CD4+ subsets of Type 1 diabetes patients contained TCRB CDR3s that were moderately but significantly shorter.

For this clone: Its antigen is not known.

Isolated RNA was reverse transcribed in full, so expressed TCRB transcripts were sequenced. Assay: immunoSEQ multiplex PCR; the TCRdb copy retains only in-frame clones and omits some. The sample lists about 250,000 clones, roughly 10% seen once, with 0.017% in the top ten. The sample taken for sequencing was naive CD4+ T cells from blood. This TCR was sampled from a young man with type 1 diabetes.

This CDR3 is CASSPLAGGGATSEQFF. CDR3 bases: TGTGCCAGCAGCCCCCTTGCGGGCGGGGGGGCCACCTCTGAGCAGTTCTTC. This chain joins TRBV7-2 and TRBJ2-1; 9 nucleotides agree with TRBD2. The J segment lost 9 bases and the V segment lost 5 bases, leaving 17 bases of the junction unmatched. The length of the CDR3 is 17 residues. Germline V gene data show CDR1 as SGHTA and CDR2 as FQGNSA.